These T cell receptor beta chains were read from a single sample in a study of blood T cell repertoires in COVID-19. Using immunoSEQ multiplex PCR, the repertoire was profiled, and TCRdb retains in-frame clones only, with some absent. The table shows approximately 200,000 clones, with approximately 85% occurring only once. Specimen: peripheral blood. These receptors originate from a man aged 60 to 69 with acute or convalescent COVID-19. Both conserved end residues are part of each CDR3. A D gene is named only where the DNA matches it firmly. Expanded clones get a size class; other rows say once, few or many, or leave the size out.

-,once,TRBJ2-4,TRBV7-3,TGTGCCAGCAGCACGCAGGGTGGCAAAAACATTCAGTACTTC,CASSTQGGKNIQYF
TRBD1,-,TRBJ1-1,TRBV5-6,TGTGCCAGCAGCAAGACAGGGGGCACTGAAGCTTTCTTT,CASSKTGGTEAFF
TRBD1,-,TRBJ2-1,TRBV28,TGTGCCAGCAGTCAAGACAGGGGGCGGGTCGATGAGCAGTTCTTC,CASSQDRGRVDEQFF
TRBD2,-,TRBJ2-1,TRBV6-4,TGTGCCAGCAGACTGACAGGGACTAGCGGGAGCTCCTACAATGAGCAGTTCTTC,CASRLTGTSGSSYNEQFF
-,-,TRBJ1-5,TRBV12-5,TGTGCTAGCTATACGGGAAGCAATCAGCCCCAGCATTTT,CASYTGSNQPQHF
TRBD2,few,TRBJ2-1,TRBV7-2,TGTGCCAGCAGCTCTCCCGGGACTAGACTTTACAATGAGCAGTTCTTC,CASSSPGTRLYNEQFF
TRBD2,-,TRBJ2-5,TRBV20-1,TGCAGTGCTAGTGGAGCGGGAGGCCAGGAAGAGACCCAGTACTTC,CSASGAGGQEETQYF
TRBD1,-,TRBJ2-7,TRBV2,TGTGCCAGCAGTGGGACAGGGGATCTTGGCTACGAGCAGTACTTC,CASSGTGDLGYEQYF
TRBD1,-,TRBJ2-2,TRBV6-6,TGTGCCAGCAAGGGACAGATTGCGAACACCGGGGAGCTGTTTTTT,CASKGQIANTGELFF
TRBD2,few,TRBJ2-7,TRBV28,TGTGCCAGCAGTCCTTCCCGGACTAGCGGGAGAAAGCAGTACTTC,CASSPSRTSGRKQYF
-,-,TRBJ1-1,TRBV5-1,TGCGCCAGCAGGAGCACGACGGGGGGAGGCCTGAACACTGAAGCTTTCTTT,CASRSTTGGGLNTEAFF
-,-,TRBJ2-2,TRBV7-3,TGTGCCAGCAGCCCCCAATTGACCGGGGAGCTGTTTTTT,CASSPQLTGELFF
TRBD1,few,TRBJ2-3,TRBV2,TGTGCCAGCAGCGGAAGACAGGGGGGCACAGATACGCAGTATTTT,CASSGRQGGTDTQYF
TRBD1,-,TRBJ2-3,TRBV19,TGTGCCAGTAGTATCCCCGGACAGGGCACAGATACGCAGTATTTT,CASSIPGQGTDTQYF